This passage covers 27 T cell receptor beta chains from one sample sequenced in a study of CD8 T cells in ankylosing spondylitis. TCRdb called the 5' RACE reads again in MiXCR, with one record for every CDR3 protein. Found here are around 230,000 distinct CDR3 sequences, roughly 8.6% of them singletons; the top ten hold 6.8%. The specimen was blood, either unsorted or a sorted T cell fraction (not recorded which). These TCRs come from a male donor with ankylosing spondylitis or in good health (not recorded which).

The table lists this clonotype with many counts. The chain links TRBV11-2 to TRBJ2-1; TRBD2 agrees at 11 bases. Germline values: CDR1 SGHAT, CDR2 FQNNGV. This CDR3 is 21 amino acids long. V shed 1 base, J shed 0 bases, and the junction held 14 bases outside the gene matches. DNA for the CDR3: TGTGCCAGCAGCTTAGGGGGGGGACTAGCGGTTTTCCCCAGCTCCTACAATGAGCAGTTCTTC. Residues: CASSLGGGLAVFPSSYNEQFF.

Worth noting for this clonotype: This may be a read error, as it is one base from a much larger clone. The V and J genes are TRBV6-2 or TRBV6-3 and TRBJ2-5; a possible D gene is TRBD2 (5 bases). Germline-derived CDR1 and CDR2 are MNHEY and SVGEGT. The CDR3 covers 12 residues. The CDR3 is CASKGEQEPQYF. The DNA for the CDR3 is TGTGCCAGCAAGGGAGAACAAGAGCCCCAGTACTTC.

This clonotype was counted at least ten times. This sequence joins TRBV12-3 or TRBV12-4 and TRBJ2-2; TRBD1 matches 8 bases. Trimming at V came to 6 bases and at J to 1 base, leaving 4 bases not matched to a gene. The CDR3 consists of 15 residues. The CDR3 protein is CASRPGTGNTGELFF. The CDR3 DNA is TGTGCCAGCAGACCCGGGACAGGGAACACCGGGGAGCTGTTTTTT.

There are many counts of this clonotype. CDR3 region: CSASSGHGYTF. The CDR3 bases are TGCAGTGCTAGTAGCGGCCATGGCTACACCTTC. The rearrangement links TRBV20-1 to TRBJ1-2, with D hard to call. V gave up 3 bases and J gave up 6 bases, with 8 bases separating them. Germline V lookup: CDR1 DFQATT, CDR2 SNEGSKA (reference sequence). The CDR3 extends over 11 amino acids.

This clonotype has at least ten counts. The rearrangement links TRBV28 to TRBJ1-6; weak D call: TRBD1 (6 bases). The CDR3 runs 18 residues. In germline, CDR1 is MDHEN, CDR2 SYDVKM. The V and J ends lost 4 bases and 8 bases respectively, with 24 bases between them. CDR3 DNA sequence: TGTGCCAGCAGTTCCCCCTACCGGGACACGAAAGCGGATTCACCCCTCCACTTT. Its translation is CASSSPYRDTKADSPLHF.

In its sample, this clonotype was seen many times. The genes are TRBV18 and TRBJ2-2; D remains ambiguous. Trimming pared 4 bases from V and 0 bases from J, leaving 12 bases between. Germline V CDR1 and CDR2: KGHSH, LQKENI. The CDR3 covers 16 residues. The CDR3 nucleotides are TGTGCCAGCTCACATGAGATTCCCGCGAACACCGGGGAGCTGTTTTTT. Residues: CASSHEIPANTGELFF. Full variable domain (rest looked up from reference TRBV18 and TRBJ2-2): NAGVMQNPRHLVRRRGQEARLRCSPMKGHSHVYWYRQLPEEGLKFMVYLQKENIIDESGMPKERFSAEFPKEGPSILRIQQVVRGDSAAYFCASSHEIPANTGELFFGEGSRLTVL.

This clonotype was counted many times. The chain links TRBV29-1 to TRBJ2-3, with 10 nucleotides matching TRBD2. V trimming: 7 bases; J trimming: 6 bases; junction bases outside the gene matches: 7. Germline assignment: CDR1 SQVTM and CDR2 ANQGSEA. CDR3 length equals 13 residues. The CDR3 nucleotides are TGCAGCGCCTCTCCGGGACTAGCGGATACGCAGTATTTT. Its translation: CSASPGLADTQYF.

The table lists this clonotype with a few counts. The rearrangement joins TRBV30 to TRBJ2-1; 10 positions match TRBD1. CDR1 and CDR2 from the germline V gene are GTSNPN and SVGIG (reference sequence). The ends lost 0 bases at V and 9 bases at J; junction bases unmatched: 5. The CDR3 spans 14 residues. Written as DNA, the CDR3 is TGTGCCTGGAGTGTGGACAGGGGGGGCGGTGAGCAGTTCTTC. Its protein is CAWSVDRGGGEQFF.

This clonotype has a count of ten or more. V usage is TRBV7-2 and J usage is TRBJ2-5; TRBD2 matches 8 bases. This CDR3 has 15 amino acids. V gave up 0 bases and J gave up 5 bases; unmatched junction bases: 5. CDR1 SGHTA and CDR2 FQGNSA come from the germline V gene. CDR3 sequence reads: CASSLAGLDSETQYF. CDR3 DNA sequence: TGTGCCAGCAGCTTAGCGGGACTAGATTCCGAGACCCAGTACTTC.

The sample holds many counts of this clonotype. The chain employs TRBV5-1 and TRBJ2-7; 7 positions match TRBD1. The CDR3 length is 13 residues. J gave up 7 bases and V 5 bases, and 9 bases lay outside the gene matches. In germline, CDR1 is SGHRS, CDR2 YFSETQ. The CDR3 loop is CASSLDRLLEQYF. CDR3 coding DNA: TGCGCCAGCAGTCTGGACAGGCTTTTGGAGCAGTACTTC.

This clonotype was counted ten times or more. The rearrangement uses TRBV5-1 and TRBJ1-1; D may be TRBD1 (5 bases). Looked up from germline, CDR1 is SGHRS and CDR2 is YFSETQ. This CDR3 is built from 14 residues. With 4 bases removed from V and 8 bases from J, the gap between germline ends came to 18 bases. CDR3 loop: CASSPTRGRGEAFF. CDR3 bases: TGCGCCAGCAGCCCGACGCGGGGTCGGGGGGAAGCTTTCTTT.

This clonotype showed up just a few times. The rearrangement uses TRBV20-1 and TRBJ2-3; 9 nucleotides line up with TRBD1. Germline assignment: CDR1 DFQATT and CDR2 SNEGSKA (reference sequence). V trimming: 4 bases; J trimming: 5 bases; junction bases outside the gene matches: 10. The CDR3 consists of 15 residues. The CDR3: CSAMSGTGWEDTQYF. The CDR3 region has the DNA TGCAGTGCTATGTCCGGGACAGGGTGGGAAGATACGCAGTATTTT.

This clonotype was observed many times. The chain carries TRBV12-3 or TRBV12-4 and TRBJ2-2; the D is unclear. The CDR3 covers 14 residues. V lost 0 bases, J lost 6 bases, and 8 bases lay in between. As DNA, the CDR3 is TGTGCCAGCAGTTTAGCTGTCGAGGCCGGGGAGCTGTTTTTT. Protein product: CASSLAVEAGELFF.

This clonotype occurred many times. CDR3: CASSQEAVNYGYTF. The DNA for the CDR3 is TGCGCCAGCAGCCAAGAAGCTGTTAACTATGGCTACACCTTC. The chain couples TRBV4-3 to TRBJ1-2; D unresolved. This CDR3 region has 14 residues. V lost 0 bases and J 1 base, leaving 6 bases between the germline ends. CDR1 is LGHNA, CDR2 YSLEER, per germline.

This clonotype was counted at least ten times. The J gene is TRBJ1-5, the V gene TRBV20-1; unclear D gene. There are 12 residues in the CDR3. V was cut by 3 bases and J by 3 bases, with 6 bases left in between. Germline assignment: CDR1 DFQATT and CDR2 SNEGSKA (reference sequence). The DNA of the CDR3 is TGCAGTGCTAGTGGGTTCAATCAGCCCCAGCATTTT. Translating gives CSASGFNQPQHF.

This clonotype was recorded at least ten times. The J gene is TRBJ2-3, the V gene TRBV20-1; 11 bases line up with TRBD1. The trim removed 6 bases at V and 3 bases at J, leaving 5 bases unmatched. The CDR3 loop spans 14 amino acids. Germline CDR1 is DFQATT and CDR2 is SNEGSKA (reference sequence). The CDR3 reads CSAGGTGGTDTQYF. CDR3 DNA: TGCAGTGCCGGGGGGACAGGGGGAACAGATACGCAGTATTTT.

This clonotype turned up a few times. This chain links TRBV3-1 with TRBJ2-7; D may be TRBD1 (8 bases). The CDR3 runs to 18 residues. V dropped 4 bases and J dropped 0 bases, with 22 bases sitting between them. Per germline, CDR1 LGHDT and CDR2 YNNKEL (reference sequence). CDR3 region: CASSPFRGDRTISYEQYF. CDR3 nucleotide sequence: TGTGCCAGCAGCCCCTTCCGGGGGGACAGGACGATCTCCTACGAGCAGTACTTC.

In its sample, this clonotype was seen a few times. The genes are TRBV7-8 and TRBJ2-1, with D possibly TRBD2 on 6 matching bases. This CDR3 comprises 17 residues. The germline V and J ends were trimmed by 4 bases and 0 bases, with 16 bases remaining between them. Germline V CDR1 and CDR2: SGHVS, FQNEAQ. The CDR3: CASSSHPSASSYNEQFF. The CDR3 DNA is TGTGCCAGCAGCTCCCACCCTAGCGCCAGCTCCTACAATGAGCAGTTCTTC.

This clonotype was recorded many times. The chain recombines TRBV9 with TRBJ1-2, with D possibly matching TRBD1 (6 bases). Per the germline V gene, CDR1 is SGDLS and CDR2 is YYNGEE. V lost 3 bases and J 8 bases, leaving 14 bases between the germline ends. The CDR3 has 13 residues. CDR3 amino acids: CASSGGGLEGYTF. The CDR3 bases are TGTGCCAGCAGCGGAGGGGGGCTAGAAGGCTACACCTTC. The full variable domain, completed using reference TRBV9 and TRBJ1-2, is DSGVTQTPKHLITATGQRVTLRCSPRSGDLSVYWYQQSLDQGLQFLIQYYNGEERAKGNILERFSAQQFPDLHSELNLSSLELGDSALYFCASSGGGLEGYTFGSGTRLTVV.

In its sample, this clonotype was seen a few times. V is TRBV29-1 and J is TRBJ2-7; tentative D call: TRBD1 (6 bases). The CDR3 runs to 14 residues. Germline V lookup: CDR1 SQVTM, CDR2 ANQGSEA. With 6 bases removed from V and 2 bases from J, the gap between germline ends came to 17 bases. CDR3: CSVKAGEGPYEQYF. As DNA, the CDR3 is TGCAGCGTCAAGGCAGGGGAAGGGCCCTACGAGCAGTACTTC.

This clonotype was observed a handful of times. J is TRBJ2-4 and V is TRBV2; 9 bases fit TRBD1. CDR1 is SNHLY, CDR2 FYNNEI, per germline. CDR3 length: 14 amino acids. Germline trimming cut 6 bases from V and 3 bases from J; bases unmatched to any gene: 3. Here the CDR3 reads CASRGQGDKNIQYF. DNA of the CDR3: TGTGCCAGCAGGGGACAGGGAGACAAAAACATTCAGTACTTC.

In its sample, this clonotype was seen many times. V is TRBV20-1 and J is TRBJ1-1; no reliable D call. V was clipped by 3 bases and J by 2 bases, with 10 bases between them. Germline lookup yields CDR1 DFQATT and CDR2 SNEGSKA (reference sequence). This CDR3 is 13 amino acids long. Here the CDR3 DNA reads TGCAGTGCTAGGGGAGGGTTCAACACTGAAGCTTTCTTT. It translates to CSARGGFNTEAFF.

The rearrangement links TRBV6-1 to TRBJ2-3; the D gene is possibly TRBD1 (6 bases). This CDR3 is built from 14 residues. CDR1 is MNHNS, CDR2 SASEGT, per germline. The germline V and J ends were trimmed by 5 bases and 1 base, with 10 bases remaining between them. The CDR3 reads CASSLDSRTDTQYF. The CDR3 DNA sequence: TGTGCCAGCAGTCTGGACAGCCGCACAGATACGCAGTATTTT.

The chain recombines TRBV18 with TRBJ2-2; D gene uncertain. There are 15 residues in the CDR3. Germline values: CDR1 KGHSH, CDR2 LQKENI. V was pared by 2 bases and J by 6 bases, with 13 bases between. Here the CDR3 reads CASSPMEIKAGELFF. CDR3 DNA sequence: TGTGCCAGCTCACCAATGGAAATAAAGGCCGGGGAGCTGTTTTTT.

The chain uses TRBV3-1 and TRBJ1-4; possibly TRBD1 for D (6 bases). Germline V gene data show CDR1 as LGHDT and CDR2 as YNNKEL (reference sequence). Trimming cost V 6 bases and J 6 bases, with 14 bases left between them. CDR3 length: 14 amino acids. In nucleotides, the CDR3 is TGTGCCAGCAGTTATCGGACAGTTGATGAAAAACTGTTTTTT. This translates into CASSYRTVDEKLFF. Supplemented by reference TRBV3-1 and TRBJ1-4, the full variable domain reads DTAVSQTPKYLVTQMGNDKSIKCEQNLGHDTMYWYKQDSKKFLKIMFSYNNKELIINETVPNRFSPKSPDKAHLNLHINSLELGDSAVYFCASSYRTVDEKLFFGSGTQLSVL.

This clonotype was seen at least ten times. V usage is TRBV7-9 and J usage is TRBJ2-7, with D unclear. Germline CDR1 SEHNR, CDR2 FQNEAQ (reference sequence). This CDR3 comprises 13 residues. Trimming stripped 4 bases from V and 1 base from J, with 8 bases between. The CDR3 region is CASSYPSSYEQYF. CDR3 nucleotide sequence: TGTGCCAGCAGCTACCCCTCATCCTACGAGCAGTACTTC. The complete variable domain, with remaining parts taken from reference TRBV7-9 and TRBJ2-7, reads DTGVSQNPRHKITKRGQNVTFRCDPISEHNRLYWYRQTLGQGPEFLTYFQNEAQLEKSRLLSDRFSAERPKGSFSTLEIQRTEQGDSAMYLCASSYPSSYEQYFGPGTRLTVT.

This clonotype was observed at least ten times. The chain uses TRBV5-1 and TRBJ1-1, with TRBD1 matching 11 bases. V gave up 0 bases and J gave up 1 base; unmatched junction bases: 5. Germline V gene data show CDR1 as SGHRS and CDR2 as YFSETQ. The CDR3 runs 17 residues. The CDR3, as DNA: TGCGCCAGCAGCTTGGTGGACAGGGGGCGCGGGAACACTGAAGCTTTCTTT. Protein: CASSLVDRGRGNTEAFF. Supplemented by reference TRBV5-1 and TRBJ1-1, the full variable domain reads KAGVTQTPRYLIKTRGQQVTLSCSPISGHRSVSWYQQTPGQGLQFLFEYFSETQRNKGNFPGRFSGRQFSNSRSEMNVSTLELGDSALYLCASSLVDRGRGNTEAFFGQGTRLTVV.